Following are 14 T cell receptor beta chains from one sample sequenced in a study of cytomegalovirus exposure and HLA in healthy donors. PCR used 60 Vbeta primers and 13 Jbeta primers. Clones were read by immunoSEQ multiplex PCR, and TCRdb kept only the in-frame ones, dropping some. The sample comprises some 150,000 clones, 87% of which are singletons, and around 0.93% rests with the top ten. Sequencing was done on a sample of PBMCs. These receptors all stem from a woman aged 25 to 39 in good health and CMV-seronegative.

V usage is TRBV5-1 and J usage is TRBJ1-4; TRBD1 matches 7 bases. V lost 4 bases, J lost 3 bases, and 3 bases stayed unmatched. This CDR3 contains 14 residues. CDR1 is SGHRS and CDR2 is YFSETQ in the germline V gene. The CDR3 loop is CASSPTGPNEKLFF. CDR3 DNA: TGCGCCAGCAGCCCGACAGGGCCTAATGAAAAACTGTTTTTT.

The rearrangement links TRBV29-1 to TRBJ1-1; 7 bases line up with TRBD1. CDR1 and CDR2 (germline): SQVTM, ANQGSEA. Trimming removed 4 bases from V and 5 bases from J; junction bases left unmatched: 7. CDR3 length: 13 amino acids. CDR3 DNA: TGCAGCGTTGGTGACAAGGGGGCAACTGAAGCTTTCTTT. Translation: CSVGDKGATEAFF.

The chain couples TRBV5-4 to TRBJ1-6, with TRBD1 identical over 11 bases. With 4 bases clipped from V and 14 bases from J, the junction kept 11 bases outside the gene matches. Germline CDR1 is SGHNT and CDR2 is YYREEE (reference sequence). The CDR3 is made up of 15 amino acids. The CDR3 bases are TGTGCCAGCAGCACCGGACAGGGGGCCACTCGGGCCCTCCACTTT. Protein product: CASSTGQGATRALHF.

CDR3 sequence (DNA): TGTGCCAGCATGGCGAACACTGAAGCTTTCTTT. It specifies CASMANTEAFF. The chain joins TRBV7-9 to TRBJ1-1; no reliable D call. The CDR3 has 11 residues. Germline V gene sequence: CDR1 SEHNR, CDR2 FQNEAQ (reference sequence). Trimming shortened V by 7 bases and J by 1 base, and 4 bases separated the two germline ends.

A single count supports this clone. The rearrangement uses TRBV11-3 and TRBJ2-3; no clear D gene. Per the germline V gene, CDR1 is SGHNT and CDR2 is YENEEA. This CDR3 has 13 residues. Trimming removed 1 base at V and 3 bases at J, with 5 bases between. The CDR3 is CASSLVMTDTQYF. The CDR3 DNA is TGTGCCAGCAGCTTAGTCATGACAGATACGCAGTATTTT.

The chain uses TRBV19 and TRBJ2-5, with 9 nucleotides matching TRBD2. The J call may be incorrect, as the DNA end agrees better with TRBJ2-7. This CDR3 comprises 15 residues. From germline, CDR1 is LNHDA and CDR2 SQIVND (reference sequence). The CDR3 DNA follows: TGTGCCAGTAGTTCAGCCGGGACTAGCTCCGGCGAGCAGTACTTC. Its translation: CASSSAGTSSGEQYF.

The chain carries TRBV4-1 and TRBJ2-5, with a weak D call TRBD2 (6 bases). The J call is doubtful: the DNA matches TRBJ2-7 better. CDR3 length: 15 residues. Germline V gene data show CDR1 as MGHRA and CDR2 as YSYEKL. The CDR3: CASSQRRDGSHEQYF. CDR3 coding DNA: TGCGCCAGCAGCCAACGCCGGGACGGGAGCCACGAGCAGTACTTC.

The chain recombines TRBV5-1 with TRBJ2-3; 7 bases agree with TRBD1. Germline values: CDR1 SGHRS, CDR2 YFSETQ. V was pared by 7 bases and J by 1 base, with 9 bases of the junction left unmatched. The CDR3 is made up of 15 amino acids. DNA of the CDR3: TGCGCCAGCCTTCAGGGGGATCTACGCACAGATACGCAGTATTTT. It encodes CASLQGDLRTDTQYF.

This chain joins TRBV18 and TRBJ2-1, with D perhaps TRBD2 (5 bases). This CDR3 spans 16 amino acids. The germline V gene encodes CDR1 KGHSH and CDR2 LQKENI. Trimming removed 0 bases at V and 1 base at J, with 10 bases between. The CDR3 DNA reads as TGTGCCAGCTCACCACCGGTAAAGCGGTCCTACAATGAGCAGTTCTTC. It encodes CASSPPVKRSYNEQFF.

This clone was counted a few times. The chain couples TRBV7-6 to TRBJ1-5; perhaps TRBD1 as D (5 bases). Trimming shortened V by 1 base and J by 4 bases, and 17 bases separated the two germline ends. The CDR3 has 17 residues. Germline V gene data show CDR1 as SGHVS and CDR2 as FNYEAQ. CDR3 sequence reads: CASSLGVGGSWNQPQHF. The CDR3 coding sequence is TGTGCCAGCAGCTTAGGGGTCGGGGGGTCTTGGAATCAGCCCCAGCATTTT.

The chain is built from TRBV19 and TRBJ1-1; 7 bases agree with TRBD1. This CDR3 has 15 residues. The germline V gene encodes CDR1 LNHDA and CDR2 SQIVND (reference sequence). V lost 5 bases, J lost 0 bases, and 6 bases stayed unmatched. CDR3 in DNA: TGTGCCAGTAGTTGGGGGACAGCATTGAACACTGAAGCTTTCTTT. It yields the protein CASSWGTALNTEAFF.

This clone was seen once. The chain has TRBV14 and TRBJ2-2, with 9 bases lining up with TRBD2. J gave up 4 bases and V 4 bases, and 7 bases lay outside the gene matches. This CDR3 has 16 amino acids. Germline V gene lookup returns CDR1 SGHDN and CDR2 FVKESK. The CDR3 protein is CASSRVAGAGTGELFF. The CDR3 nucleotides are TGTGCCAGCAGCCGGGTAGCGGGAGCGGGCACCGGGGAGCTGTTTTTT.

The chain employs TRBV25-1 and TRBJ2-2; D unresolved. The CDR3 is 16 residues long. CDR1 and CDR2 from the germline V gene are MGHDK and SYGVNS. V was trimmed by 0 bases and J by 5 bases, leaving 13 bases between them. CDR3: CASSEYFGSMTGELFF. CDR3 nucleotide sequence: TGTGCCAGCAGTGAATACTTTGGCAGTATGACCGGGGAGCTGTTTTTT.

For this clone: Relative to the germline gene, one junction end is altered; a read error may explain this. The chain is built from TRBV10-1 and TRBJ2-1; 8 bases align to TRBD1. There are 17 residues in the CDR3. Germline CDR1 and CDR2: WNHNN and SYGVQD (reference sequence). The DNA of the CDR3 is TGCGCCAGCAGTAAAAGGGACAGGCGAACCTCCCACAATGAGCAGTTCTTC. As protein: CASSKRDRRTSHNEQFF.